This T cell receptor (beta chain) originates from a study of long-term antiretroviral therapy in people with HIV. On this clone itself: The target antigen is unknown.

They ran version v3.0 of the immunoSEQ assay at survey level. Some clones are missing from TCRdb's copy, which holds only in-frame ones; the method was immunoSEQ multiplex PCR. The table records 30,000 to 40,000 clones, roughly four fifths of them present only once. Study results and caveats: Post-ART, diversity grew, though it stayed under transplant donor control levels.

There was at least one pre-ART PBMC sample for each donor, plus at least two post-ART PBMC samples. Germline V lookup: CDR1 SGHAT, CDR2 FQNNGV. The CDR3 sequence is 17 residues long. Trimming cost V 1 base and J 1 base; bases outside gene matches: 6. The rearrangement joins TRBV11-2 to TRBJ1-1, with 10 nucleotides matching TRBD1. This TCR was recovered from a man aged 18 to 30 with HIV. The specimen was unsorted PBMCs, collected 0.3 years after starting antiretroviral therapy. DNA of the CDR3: TGTGCCAGCAGCTTAGGACAGGGGGCACGAGGGAACACTGAAGCTTTCTTT. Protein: CASSLGQGARGNTEAFF.